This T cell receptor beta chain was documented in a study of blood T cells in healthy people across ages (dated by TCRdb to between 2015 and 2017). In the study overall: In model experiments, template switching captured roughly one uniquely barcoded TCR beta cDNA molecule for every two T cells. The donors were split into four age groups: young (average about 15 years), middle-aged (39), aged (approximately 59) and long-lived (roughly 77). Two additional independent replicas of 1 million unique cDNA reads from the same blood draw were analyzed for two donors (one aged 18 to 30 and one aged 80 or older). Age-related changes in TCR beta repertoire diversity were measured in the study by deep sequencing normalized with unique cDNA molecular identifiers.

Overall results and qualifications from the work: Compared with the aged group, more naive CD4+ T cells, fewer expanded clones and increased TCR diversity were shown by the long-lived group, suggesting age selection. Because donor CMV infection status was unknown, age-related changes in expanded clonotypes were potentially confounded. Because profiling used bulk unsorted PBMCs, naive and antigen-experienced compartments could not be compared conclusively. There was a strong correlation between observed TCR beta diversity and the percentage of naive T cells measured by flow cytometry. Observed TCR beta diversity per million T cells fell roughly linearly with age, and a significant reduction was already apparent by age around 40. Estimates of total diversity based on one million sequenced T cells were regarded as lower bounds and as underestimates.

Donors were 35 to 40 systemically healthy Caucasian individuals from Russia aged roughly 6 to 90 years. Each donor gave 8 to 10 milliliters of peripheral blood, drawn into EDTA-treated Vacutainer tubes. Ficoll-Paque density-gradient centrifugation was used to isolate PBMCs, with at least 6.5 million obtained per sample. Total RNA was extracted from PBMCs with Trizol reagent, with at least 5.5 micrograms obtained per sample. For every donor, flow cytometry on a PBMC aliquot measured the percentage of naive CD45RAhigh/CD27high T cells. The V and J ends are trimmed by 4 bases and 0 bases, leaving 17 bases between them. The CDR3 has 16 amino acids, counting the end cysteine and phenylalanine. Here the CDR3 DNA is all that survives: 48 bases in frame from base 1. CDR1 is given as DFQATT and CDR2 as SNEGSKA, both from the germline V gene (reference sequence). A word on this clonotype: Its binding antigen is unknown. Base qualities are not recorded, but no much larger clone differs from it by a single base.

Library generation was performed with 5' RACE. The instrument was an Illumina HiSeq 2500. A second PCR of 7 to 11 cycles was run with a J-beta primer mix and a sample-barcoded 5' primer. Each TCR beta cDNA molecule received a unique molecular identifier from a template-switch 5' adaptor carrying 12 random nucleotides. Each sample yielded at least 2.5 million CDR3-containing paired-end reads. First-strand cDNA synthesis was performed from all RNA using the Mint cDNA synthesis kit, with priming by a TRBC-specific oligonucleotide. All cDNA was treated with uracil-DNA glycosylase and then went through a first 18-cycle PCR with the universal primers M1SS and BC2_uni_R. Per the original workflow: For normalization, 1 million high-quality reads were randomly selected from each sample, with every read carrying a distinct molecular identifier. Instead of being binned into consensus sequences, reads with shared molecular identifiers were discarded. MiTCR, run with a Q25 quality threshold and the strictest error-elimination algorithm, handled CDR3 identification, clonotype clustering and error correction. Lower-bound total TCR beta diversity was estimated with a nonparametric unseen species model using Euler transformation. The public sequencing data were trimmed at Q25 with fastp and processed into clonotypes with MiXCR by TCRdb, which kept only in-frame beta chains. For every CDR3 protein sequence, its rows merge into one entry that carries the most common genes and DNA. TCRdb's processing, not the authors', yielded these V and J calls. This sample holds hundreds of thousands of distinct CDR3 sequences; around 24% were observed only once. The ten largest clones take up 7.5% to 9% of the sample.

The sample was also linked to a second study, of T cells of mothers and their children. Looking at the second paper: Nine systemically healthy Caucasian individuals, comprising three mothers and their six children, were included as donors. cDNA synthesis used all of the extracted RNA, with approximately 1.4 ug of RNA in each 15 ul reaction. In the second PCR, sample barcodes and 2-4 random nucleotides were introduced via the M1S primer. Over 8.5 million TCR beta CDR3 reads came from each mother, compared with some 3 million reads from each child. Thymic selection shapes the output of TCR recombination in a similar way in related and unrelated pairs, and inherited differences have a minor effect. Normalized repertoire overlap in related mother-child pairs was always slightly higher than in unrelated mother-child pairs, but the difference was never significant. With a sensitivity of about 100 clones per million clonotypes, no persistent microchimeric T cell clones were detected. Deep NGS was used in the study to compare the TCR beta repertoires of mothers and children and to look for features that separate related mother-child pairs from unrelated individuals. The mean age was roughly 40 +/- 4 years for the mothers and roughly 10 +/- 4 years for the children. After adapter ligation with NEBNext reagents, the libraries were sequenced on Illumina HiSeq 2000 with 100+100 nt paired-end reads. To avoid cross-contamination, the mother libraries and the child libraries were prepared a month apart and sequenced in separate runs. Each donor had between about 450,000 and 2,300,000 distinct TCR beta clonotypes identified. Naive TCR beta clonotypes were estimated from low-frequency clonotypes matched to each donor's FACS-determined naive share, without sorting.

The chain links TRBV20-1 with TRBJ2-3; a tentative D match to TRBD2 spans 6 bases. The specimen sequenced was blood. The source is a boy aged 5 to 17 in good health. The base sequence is TGCAGTGCTACAGTGCGGCGGGACTCAAGCACAGATACGCAGTATTTT. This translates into CSATVRRDSSTDTQYF.